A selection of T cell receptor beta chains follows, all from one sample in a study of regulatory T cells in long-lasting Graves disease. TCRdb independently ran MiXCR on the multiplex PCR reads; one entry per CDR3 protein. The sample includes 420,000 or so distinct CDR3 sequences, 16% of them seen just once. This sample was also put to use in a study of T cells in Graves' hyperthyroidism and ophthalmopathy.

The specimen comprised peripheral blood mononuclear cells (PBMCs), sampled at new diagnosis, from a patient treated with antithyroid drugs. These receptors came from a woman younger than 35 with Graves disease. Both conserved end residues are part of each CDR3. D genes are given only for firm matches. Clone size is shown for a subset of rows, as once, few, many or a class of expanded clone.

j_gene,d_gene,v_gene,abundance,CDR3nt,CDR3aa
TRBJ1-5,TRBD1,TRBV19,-,TGTGCCAGTGGTTGGCAGGGGGCTTTCTTGGGCAATCAGCCCCAGCATTTT,CASGWQGAFLGNQPQHF
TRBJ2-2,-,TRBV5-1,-,TGCGCCAGCAGCTTGGCTTTTGGCGGGGCAGCGAACACCGGGGAGCTGTTTTTT,CASSLAFGGAANTGELFF
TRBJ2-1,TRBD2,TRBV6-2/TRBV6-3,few,TGTGCCAGCAGTGAAGGGACTAGCTCCCATGAGCAGTTCTTC,CASSEGTSSHEQFF
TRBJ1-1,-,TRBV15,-,TGTGCCACCAGCAGTAACTGGGAAAGAGCTTTCTTT,CATSSNWERAFF
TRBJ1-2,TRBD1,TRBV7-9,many,TGTGCCAGCAGCCGTAATCAGGGGGACTATGGCTACACCTTC,CASSRNQGDYGYTF
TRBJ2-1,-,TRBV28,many,TGTGCCAGCAGTTGGAACTCCTACAATGAGCAGTTCTTC,CASSWNSYNEQFF
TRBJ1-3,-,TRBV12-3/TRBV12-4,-,TGTGCCAGCACCTATGGAAACACCATATATTTT,CASTYGNTIYF
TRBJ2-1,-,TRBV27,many,TGTGCCAGCAGATCCACTCTAGCGAACCATTTGAATGAGCAGTTCTTC,CASRSTLANHLNEQFF
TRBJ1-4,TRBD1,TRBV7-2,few,TGTGCCAGCAGCAGACCGGGACAGGGACATGAAAAACTGTTTTTT,CASSRPGQGHEKLFF
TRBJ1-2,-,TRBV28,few,TGTGCCAGCAGTTCAGGGACCATAGGCTACACCTTC,CASSSGTIGYTF
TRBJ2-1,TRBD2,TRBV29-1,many,TGCAGCGGCGATCTAGCGGGGGACAATGAGCAGTTCTTC,CSGDLAGDNEQFF
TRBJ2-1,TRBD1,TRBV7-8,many,TGTGCCAGCAGCAACCGGGACAGGGGGTACAATGAGCAGTTCTTC,CASSNRDRGYNEQFF
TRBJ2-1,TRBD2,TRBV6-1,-,TGTGCCAGCAGTAAAAGAGCGGGAATTAATGAGCAGTTCTTC,CASSKRAGINEQFF
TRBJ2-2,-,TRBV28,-,TGTGCCAGCAGTTTAAAGGGGCTGGGCGGGGAGCTGTTTTTT,CASSLKGLGGELFF
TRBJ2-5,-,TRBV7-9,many,TGTGCCAGCCGAACGGCAAGCTGGGGGGAGACCCAGTACTTC,CASRTASWGETQYF
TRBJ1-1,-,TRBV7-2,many,TGTGCCAGCAGCCAGACAGTGAACACTGAAGCTTTCTTT,CASSQTVNTEAFF
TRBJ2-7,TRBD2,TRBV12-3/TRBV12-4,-,TGTGCCAGCAGTTTACAGACTAGCGGGAGCACCTACGAGCAGTACTTC,CASSLQTSGSTYEQYF
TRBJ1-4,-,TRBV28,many,TGTGCCAGCAGTTCAGGTCCTGAAAAACTGTTTTTT,CASSSGPEKLFF
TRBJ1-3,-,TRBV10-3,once,TGTGCCATCAGTGCCGGGGGGGGGTCCTCTGGAAACACCATATATTTT,CAISAGGGSSGNTIYF
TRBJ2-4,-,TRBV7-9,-,TGTGCCAGCAGCTTAGACTCTAGGGACATTCAGTACTTC,CASSLDSRDIQYF
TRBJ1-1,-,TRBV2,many,TGTGCCAGCAACGACGGGCGAGGGGAAGCTTTCTTT,CASNDGRGEAFF
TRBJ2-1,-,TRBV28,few,TGTGCCAGCAGTTTAGGTCTGGCGGTCGGTGAGCAGTTCTTC,CASSLGLAVGEQFF
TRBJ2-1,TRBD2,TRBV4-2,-,TGTGCCAGCAGCCAAGGCGCGGGGGATTACAATGAGCAGTTCTTC,CASSQGAGDYNEQFF
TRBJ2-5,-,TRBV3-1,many,TGTGCCAGCAGCCAAGCCGGGACACCTTTAGAGACCCAGTACTTC,CASSQAGTPLETQYF
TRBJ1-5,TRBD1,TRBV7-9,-,TGTGCCAGCAGCCCGCGTACCGGGACAGGCAATCAGCCCCAGCATTTT,CASSPRTGTGNQPQHF
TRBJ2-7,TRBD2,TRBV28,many,TGTGCCAGCAGCCCAGCGGGAGACCTGAACGAGCAGTACTTC,CASSPAGDLNEQYF
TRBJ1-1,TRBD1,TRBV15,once,TGTGCCACCAGCAGAGATTTTCAGGGGGCGTACTGGACTGAAGCTTTCTTT,CATSRDFQGAYWTEAFF
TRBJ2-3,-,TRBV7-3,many,TGTGCCAGCAGCTTAGGAACAGAAAGCACAGATACGCAGTATTTT,CASSLGTESTDTQYF
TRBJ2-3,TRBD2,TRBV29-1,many,TGCAGCGTTTCCTCCCTAGCGGGGGAAGATACGCAGTATTTT,CSVSSLAGEDTQYF
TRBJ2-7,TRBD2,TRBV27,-,TGTGCCAGCAGAGGACTAGCGGGACTGAAAGAGCAGTACTTC,CASRGLAGLKEQYF
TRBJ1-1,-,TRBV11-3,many,TGTGCCAGCAGCCCCGTCTCCCAGTGGGCTGAAGCTTTCTTT,CASSPVSQWAEAFF
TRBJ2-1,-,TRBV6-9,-,TGTGCCAGCAGTTCCCAAACCCCACCTGTGGACCAGGAGCAGTTCTTC,CASSSQTPPVDQEQFF
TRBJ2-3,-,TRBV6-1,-,TGTGCCAGCAGAAACGACAACACAGATACGCAGTATTTT,CASRNDNTDTQYF
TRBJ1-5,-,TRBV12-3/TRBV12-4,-,TGTGCCAGCAGCCTCCAATCGTGGGGCGGACTATATAGCAATCAGCCCCAGCATTTT,CASSLQSWGGLYSNQPQHF
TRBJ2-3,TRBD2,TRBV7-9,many,TGTGCCAGCAGCCGTCTAGCGGGAGATACAGATACGCAGTATTTT,CASSRLAGDTDTQYF
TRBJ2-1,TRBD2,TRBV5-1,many,TGCGCCAGCAGCTTGGCCGGACTAGGAGGAAATGAGCAGTTCTTC,CASSLAGLGGNEQFF
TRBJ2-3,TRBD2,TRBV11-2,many,TGTGCCAGCAGCTTTAGCGGGAGTTTCACAGATACGCAGTATTTT,CASSFSGSFTDTQYF
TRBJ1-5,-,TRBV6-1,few,TGTGCCAGCAGTGAAGCGCACAGCAATCAGCCCCAGCATTTT,CASSEAHSNQPQHF
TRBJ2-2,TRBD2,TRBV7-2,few,TGTGCCAGCAGCCCCTCGGGGGGTAGCAGGAGGTTCGGGGAGCTGTTTTTT,CASSPSGGSRRFGELFF